One and the same sample provided the 24 T cell receptor beta chains below, sequenced in a study of blood T cell repertoires in COVID-19. Here immunoSEQ multiplex PCR was the method, and the copy in TCRdb shows in-frame clones only, minus some. The table includes approximately 210,000 clones, 75% to 85% detected once. The sequenced sample consisted of PBMCs or T cells enriched from blood (not recorded which). The receptors originated from a woman aged 50 to 60 with acute COVID-19.

The gene calls are TRBV7-3 and TRBJ1-1; perhaps TRBD1 as D (6 bases). Looked up from germline, CDR1 is SGHTA and CDR2 is FQGTGA. The V end was cut by 1 base, the J end by 1 base, with 16 bases between. There are 17 residues in the CDR3. The CDR3, as DNA: TGTGCCAGCAGCTTAATGCCTTCGGGCAGGGGGAACACTGAAGCTTTCTTT. Translated, it gives CASSLMPSGRGNTEAFF.

The CDR3 bases are TGCGCCAGCAGCCAGACAGATACGCAGTATTTT. Translation: CASSQTDTQYF. The chain joins TRBV5-1 to TRBJ2-3; D not certain. The CDR3 extends over 11 amino acids. V shed 4 bases and J shed 3 bases, with 3 bases lying between them. Germline CDR1 is SGHRS and CDR2 is YFSETQ.

The V gene is TRBV29-1, the J gene TRBJ2-1, with 12 bases fitting TRBD2. The CDR3 covers 16 residues. After removal of 6 bases from V and 0 bases from J, the junction contained 6 bases not matched to a gene. Germline assignment: CDR1 SQVTM and CDR2 ANQGSEA. As DNA, the CDR3 is TGCAGCGTCTCGGGACTAGCGGGTTCCTCCTACAATGAGCAGTTCTTC. Its protein is CSVSGLAGSSYNEQFF.

The chain uses TRBV5-6 and TRBJ1-5; D not resolved. With 2 bases removed from V and 7 bases from J, the gap between germline ends came to 13 bases. The CDR3 is made up of 14 amino acids. Germline V gene sequence: CDR1 SGHDT, CDR2 YYEEEE. CDR3 coding DNA: TGTGCCAGCAGCTTACCGGGGAGGGTCCAGCCCCAGCATTTT. It translates to CASSLPGRVQPQHF.

Points on this clone: Other DNA variants within this sample encode the same CDR3. Here the CDR3 DNA reads TGTGCCAGTAGTATCGGAGACAGGGGCAATCAGCCCCAGCATTTT. It yields the protein CASSIGDRGNQPQHF. The chain is built from TRBV19 and TRBJ1-5; 7 bases are shared with TRBD1. The CDR3 runs 15 residues. Unmatched junction bases numbered 4, after V lost 3 bases and J lost 2 bases. The germline V gene has CDR1 LNHDA and CDR2 SQIVND (reference sequence).

V is TRBV19 and J is TRBJ1-5; D is undetermined. The CDR3 consists of 15 residues. V was shortened by 7 bases and J by 3 bases, with 16 bases between the two germline ends. Looked up from germline, CDR1 is LNHDA and CDR2 is SQIVND (reference sequence). The CDR3 region has the DNA TGTGCCAGTACTCTGGTCCTCGGGGACAATCAGCCCCAGCATTTT. Its protein is CASTLVLGDNQPQHF.

This chain joins TRBV19 and TRBJ2-1; TRBD2 matches 8 bases. The V and J ends lost 6 bases and 6 bases, in that order; junction bases with no gene match: 7. The length of the CDR3 is 14 residues. From germline, CDR1 is LNHDA and CDR2 SQIVND (reference sequence). DNA for the CDR3: TGTGCCAGTAGCCTCGGGGGGGCGGGCAATGAGCAGTTCTTC. Translated, it gives CASSLGGAGNEQFF.

The rearrangement links TRBV5-8 to TRBJ1-4; unclear D gene. V lost 6 bases and J lost 12, with 21 bases in between. This CDR3 has 14 residues. Germline CDR1 SGHTS, CDR2 YDEGEE. CDR3: CASTLRMGMKELFF. CDR3 sequence (DNA): TGTGCCAGCACTCTCAGGATGGGCATGAAGGAACTGTTTTTT. The full variable domain, its missing parts supplied by reference TRBV5-8 and TRBJ1-4, is EAGVTQSPTHLIKTRGQQATLRCSPISGHTSVYWYQQALGLGLQFLLWYDEGEERNRGNFPPRFSGRQFPNYSSELNVNALELEDSALYLCASTLRMGMKELFFGSGTQLSVL.

The rearrangement links TRBV5-1 to TRBJ1-6; D ambiguous. V was clipped by 4 bases and J by 8 bases, with 10 bases between them. The V gene's germline CDR1 is SGHRS and CDR2 YFSETQ. There are 13 residues in the CDR3. The CDR3 loop is CASSPGLDSPLHF. CDR3 sequence (DNA): TGCGCCAGCAGCCCTGGGCTTGATTCACCCCTCCACTTT.

This clone was seen repeatedly, ten times or more. The sample contains more than one DNA sequence encoding this CDR3. The chain uses TRBV3-1 (or the pseudogene TRBV3-2) and TRBJ1-5, with 10 bases aligning to TRBD1. Germline-derived CDR1 and CDR2 are LGHDT and YNNKEL (reference sequence). J gave up 3 bases and V 4 bases, and 3 bases lay outside the gene matches. The CDR3 totals 15 residues. The CDR3 spells CASSPGQGNNQPQHF. DNA for the CDR3: TGTGCCAGCAGCCCGGGACAGGGGAACAATCAGCCCCAGCATTTT.

The rearrangement uses TRBV10-3 and TRBJ2-3, with 12 bases matching TRBD2. The junction had 1 base not matched to a gene; V was cut back by 4 bases and J by 5 bases. Per the germline V gene, CDR1 is ENHRY and CDR2 is SYGVKD. This CDR3 region has 14 residues. CDR3 in DNA: TGTGCCATCAGTGGACTAGCGGGGGAAGATACGCAGTATTTT. This codes for CAISGLAGEDTQYF.

V and J are TRBV4-3 and TRBJ2-2; D is perhaps TRBD2 (6 bases). Germline CDR1 reads LGHNA; CDR2 reads YSLEER. The CDR3 consists of 16 residues. V was pared by 4 bases and J by 2 bases, with 14 bases between. The CDR3 DNA reads as TGCGCCAGCAGCCGGACTCCGGGAGCCAACACCGGGGAGCTGTTTTTT. This sequence encodes CASSRTPGANTGELFF.

This chain connects TRBV5-1 to TRBJ2-5; 9 bases fit TRBD1. Looked up from germline, CDR1 is SGHRS and CDR2 is YFSETQ. The J segment lost 3 bases and the V segment lost 0 bases, leaving 0 bases of the junction unmatched. The CDR3 length is 14 residues. The CDR3: CASSLGQGEETQYF. The CDR3 coding sequence is TGCGCCAGCAGCTTGGGACAGGGGGAAGAGACCCAGTACTTC.

This clone was detected only a few times. The CDR3 nucleotides read TGTGCCAGCAGTTACCGCAGACAGGCACAAGAGACCCAGTACTTC. It specifies CASSYRRQAQETQYF. The chain joins TRBV6-5 to TRBJ2-5; possible D gene TRBD1, 6 bases. In germline, CDR1 is MNHEY, CDR2 SVGAGI. The CDR3 is 15 residues long. Trimming cost V 2 bases and J 2 bases, with 12 bases left between them.

The rearrangement uses TRBV6-5 and TRBJ1-1, with D possibly being TRBD1 (5 bases). The CDR3 has 13 residues. Per the germline V gene, CDR1 is MNHEY and CDR2 is SVGAGI. V shed 5 bases and J shed 3 bases, with 10 bases lying between them. The CDR3 region has the DNA TGTGCCAGCAGTCGGGACTCCTACACTGAAGCTTTCTTT. Protein product: CASSRDSYTEAFF.

This chain uses TRBV10-3 with TRBJ2-2, with D unresolved. This CDR3 contains 15 residues. From germline, CDR1 is ENHRY and CDR2 SYGVKD. Trimming cost V 6 bases and J 5 bases, with 16 bases left between them. CDR3: CAIRAGTESTGELFF. The CDR3 bases are TGTGCCATCAGGGCCGGAACAGAGTCTACCGGGGAGCTGTTTTTT.

The chain carries TRBV9 and TRBJ2-3; the match to TRBD2 covers 8 bases. With V trimmed by 3 bases and J by 4 bases, 13 bases remained unmatched. Germline V gene lookup returns CDR1 SGDLS and CDR2 YYNGEE. The length of the CDR3 is 17 residues. As DNA, the CDR3 is TGTGCCAGCAGCGGATTGAATCCGGGGGGGCCCGCAGATACGCAGTATTTT. This gives the protein CASSGLNPGGPADTQYF.

This sequence joins TRBV3-1 (or the pseudogene TRBV3-2) and TRBJ1-6, with TRBD1 matching 9 bases. From germline, CDR1 is LGHDT and CDR2 YNNKEL (reference sequence). The CDR3 has 16 amino acids. After removal of 3 bases from V and 10 bases from J, the junction contained 10 bases not matched to a gene. The CDR3 loop reads CASSHSDRGGGSPLHF. CDR3 sequence (DNA): TGTGCCAGCAGCCACTCGGACAGGGGAGGAGGATCACCCCTCCACTTT.

The V gene is TRBV7-6, the J gene TRBJ2-2; D unclear. Per germline, CDR1 SGHVS and CDR2 FNYEAQ. The CDR3 contains 12 residues. V dropped 6 bases and J dropped 3 bases, with 5 bases sitting between them. CDR3 DNA: TGTGCCAGCAGGCCGGACACCGGGGAGCTGTTTTTT. As protein: CASRPDTGELFF. Full variable domain (remainder filled in from reference TRBV7-6 and TRBJ2-2): GAGVSQSPRYKVTKRGQDVALRCDPISGHVSLYWYRQALGQGPEFLTYFNYEAQQDKSGLPNDRFSAERPEGSISTLTIQRTEQRDSAMYRCASRPDTGELFFGEGSRLTVL.

The sample holds a few counts of this clone. The chain has TRBV6-2 or TRBV6-3 and TRBJ2-1, with a weak D call TRBD1 (6 bases). CDR1 is MNHEY, CDR2 SVGEGT, per germline. The V gene lost 6 bases and the J gene lost 6 bases, with 15 bases spanning the gap. CDR3 length: 14 amino acids. CDR3 amino acids: CASSSGGPTNEQFF. CDR3 sequence (DNA): TGTGCCAGCAGCTCTGGGGGCCCGACCAATGAGCAGTTCTTC.

The V gene is TRBV23-1, the J gene TRBJ2-7; 9 nucleotides agree with TRBD1. TRBV23-1 is sorted into the ORF group, with uncertain function. The V gene end was trimmed by 6 bases and the J gene end by 6 bases; junction bases not matched to a gene: 12. This CDR3 has 15 residues. This CDR3 reads CASRSDRGIRGEQYV. The CDR3 DNA is TGCGCCAGCAGATCCGACAGGGGGATTAGAGGCGAGCAGTACGTC.

The gene calls are TRBV2 and TRBJ1-6; D is undetermined. Germline V CDR1 and CDR2: SNHLY, FYNNEI. Deletions cut 3 bases from V and 1 base from J, with 13 bases between. This CDR3 region has 17 residues. CDR3 sequence: CASSDAGEWSYNSPLHF. CDR3 sequence (DNA): TGTGCCAGCAGTGATGCCGGGGAATGGTCCTATAATTCACCCCTCCACTTT.

For this clone: No DNA is shown, since the ends of the CDR3 on it are uncertain; the CDR3 is the one TCRdb lists. The chain combines TRBV29-1 with TRBJ2-2; the D call TRBD1 from the table was never checked on the DNA. Germline CDR1 and CDR2: SQVTM and ANQGSEA. The CDR3 adds up to 14 amino acids, both ends counted. The CDR3 here is CSVGGGAAPRGAVF.

V is TRBV6-5 and J is TRBJ1-4; no reliable D call. Germline loops: CDR1 MNHEY, CDR2 SVGAGI. This CDR3 spans 12 amino acids. Trimming left V 8 bases short and J 8 bases short, with 12 bases between. The CDR3 loop reads CASRGGEEKLFF. The CDR3 DNA is TGTGCCAGCCGGGGAGGTGAAGAAAAACTGTTTTTT.